The sequence of this TCR beta chain was determined in a study of T cell responses to AZD1222 COVID-19 vaccine. This table comes from immunoSEQ multiplex PCR, and its TCRdb copy is limited to in-frame clones, with some not included. The table shows 130,000 to 150,000 clones, with 86% occurring only once. V was cut by 5 bases and J by 5 bases, with 18 bases left in between. This CDR3 contains 15 residues. Germline V gives CDR1 SGHNT, CDR2 YENEEA. The chain employs TRBV11-3 and TRBJ1-2; weak D call: TRBD1 (5 bases). This receptor was obtained from an adult who received the AZD1222 COVID-19 vaccine. The specimen was peripheral blood, collected 28 days after the second AZD1222 dose. The CDR3 DNA sequence: TGTGCCAGCAGCCCGCCCGACAGAGACCAATATGGCTACACCTTC. Its protein product is CASSPPDRDQYGYTF. Together with reference TRBV11-3 and TRBJ1-2, the CDR3 gives the full variable domain: EAGVVQSPRYKIIEKKQPVAFWCNPISGHNTLYWYLQNLGQGPELLIRYENEEAVDDSQLPKDRFSAERLKGVDSTLKIQPAELGDSAVYLCASSPPDRDQYGYTFGSGTRLTVV.